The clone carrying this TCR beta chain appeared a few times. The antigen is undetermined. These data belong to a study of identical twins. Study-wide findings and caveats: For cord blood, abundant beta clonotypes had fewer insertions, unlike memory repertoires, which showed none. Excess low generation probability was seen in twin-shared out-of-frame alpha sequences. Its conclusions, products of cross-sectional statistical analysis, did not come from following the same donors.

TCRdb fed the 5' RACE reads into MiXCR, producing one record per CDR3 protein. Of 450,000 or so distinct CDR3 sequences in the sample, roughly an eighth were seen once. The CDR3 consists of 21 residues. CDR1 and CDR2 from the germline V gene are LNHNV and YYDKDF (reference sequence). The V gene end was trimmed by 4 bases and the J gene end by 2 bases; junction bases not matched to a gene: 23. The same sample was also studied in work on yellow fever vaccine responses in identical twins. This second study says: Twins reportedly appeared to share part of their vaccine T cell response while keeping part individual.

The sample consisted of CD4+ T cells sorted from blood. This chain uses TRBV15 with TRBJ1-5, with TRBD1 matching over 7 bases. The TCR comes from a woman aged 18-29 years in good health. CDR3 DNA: TGTGCCACCAGCAAATTCCTGGGCCGGGACAGACCTTTCGCGGGCAATCAGCCCCAGCATTTT. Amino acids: CATSKFLGRDRPFAGNQPQHF.